The next 26 T cell receptor beta chains were all read from a single sample in a study of T cells in women clearing cervical HPV infection. Produced via immunoSEQ multiplex PCR; TCRdb's table is partial and in-frame only. The table for this sample gives about 34,000 clones. The sample was blood buffy coat. These receptor sequences come from a woman aged 18 to 75 with a cervical HPV16 infection that either progressed to CIN3+ or cleared (not recorded which).

In regard to this clone: The CDR3 end falls 3 residues outside the read, so it is completed with the germline J gene. This chain links TRBV7-2 with TRBJ2-7, with a tentative D call TRBD2 (6 bases). The length of the CDR3 is 13 residues. CDR1 and CDR2 from the germline V gene are SGHTA and FQGNSA. V lost 5 bases to trimming and J lost 6 bases, with 14 bases between them. The CDR3 loop is CASSPGTRGEQYF. The covered CDR3 bases are TGTGCCAGCAGCCCCGGGACTCGAGGCGAG.

With regard to this clone: The read gets to within 3 residues of the CDR3 end, and the germline J gene fills in the rest. The V call is TRBV11-1, the J call TRBJ1-1, with D maybe TRBD1 (6 bases). This CDR3 is 14 amino acids long. Trimming stripped 1 base from V and 1 base from J, with 7 bases between. The germline CDR1 and CDR2 sequences are SGHAT and FQDESV (reference sequence). The part of the CDR3 DNA that was read is TGTGCCAGCAGCTTAGAGACAGGGAACACTGAA. This codes for CASSLETGNTE. The entire CDR3 is CASSLETGNTEAFF.

In the case of this clone: The read comes to an end 3 residues before the CDR3 does, leaving the germline J gene to fill in the end. The chain is built from TRBV7-7 and TRBJ1-2; 8 bases are shared with TRBD1. The CDR3 contains 18 residues. Germline-derived CDR1 and CDR2 are SSHAT and FNYEAQ (reference sequence). V shed 4 bases, J shed 1 base, and the junction held 14 bases outside the gene matches. CDR3 bases read: TGTGCCAGCAGCTCCTGGACAGGGCATCACGGGCTTAACTATGGC. This sequence encodes CASSSWTGHHGLNYG. The whole CDR3 sequence is CASSSWTGHHGLNYGYTF.

On this clone itself: Sequencing ends 3 residues short of the CDR3 end; the germline J gene provides the rest. V is TRBV7-9 and J is TRBJ1-6, with TRBD1 identical over 9 bases. The germline CDR1 and CDR2 sequences are SEHNR and FQNEAQ (reference sequence). J lost 9 bases, V lost 3 bases, and 6 bases had no gene match. The CDR3 is made up of 15 amino acids. The CDR3 DNA, read in part, is TGTGCCAGCAGCTTTCCGACAGGGGGGGGTTCACCC. Its protein product is CASSFPTGGGSP. The full CDR3 protein is CASSFPTGGGSPLHF.

As concerns this clone: The CDR3 end lies 3 residues beyond the end of the read and is filled in from the germline J gene. The chain recombines TRBV7-9 with TRBJ1-2, with D perhaps matching TRBD1 (5 bases). CDR1 and CDR2 (germline): SEHNR, FQNEAQ (reference sequence). The CDR3 consists of 13 residues. The CDR3: CASSPDDSYDYTF. CDR3 DNA, as far as it was read: TGTGCCAGCAGTCCTGATGACAGCTACGAC.

As regards this clone: The read ends 3 residues early relative to the CDR3; the germline J gene fills the gap. The chain is built from TRBV20-1 and TRBJ2-5, with D perhaps TRBD2 (5 bases). The CDR3 sequence is 15 residues long. The V end was cut by 3 bases, the J end by 2 bases, with 16 bases between. Looked up from germline, CDR1 is DFQATT and CDR2 is SNEGSKA (reference sequence). The CDR3 reads CSASRTVARQETQYF. The sequenced CDR3 bases are TGCAGTGCTAGCCGGACGGTAGCGAGACAAGAGACC.

Notes on this clone: The read terminates 3 residues ahead of where the CDR3 ends, so the germline J gene completes it. The V call is TRBV7-2, the J call TRBJ1-2; weak D call: TRBD1 (5 bases). The germline V and J ends were trimmed by 11 bases and 0 bases, with 13 bases remaining between them. This CDR3 spans 13 amino acids. Germline loops: CDR1 SGHTA, CDR2 FQGNSA. CDR3 bases read: TGTGCCTCCCGGCAGGGTGCTAACTATGGC. It encodes CASRQGANYG. The whole CDR3 sequence reads CASRQGANYGYTF.

Details on this clone: The read stops 3 residues short of the end of the CDR3; the missing end is completed from the germline J gene. The chain recombines TRBV2 with TRBJ2-2, with a tentative D call TRBD1 (6 bases). The germline V gene encodes CDR1 SNHLY and CDR2 FYNNEI. The CDR3 has 13 residues. CDR3 DNA (partial): TGTGCCAGCAGAGACAGGTCGATTTCACCG. Translation gives CASRDRSISP. In full, the CDR3 reads CASRDRSISPLFF.

For this clone: The sequenced fragment ends 3 residues before the CDR3 boundary, so the rest is inferred from the germline J gene. The chain employs TRBV7-9 and TRBJ1-1; D may be TRBD1 (5 bases). V gave up 6 bases and J gave up 4 bases, with 18 bases separating them. The CDR3 has 15 residues. The germline V gene encodes CDR1 SEHNR and CDR2 FQNEAQ (reference sequence). CDR3 DNA, as far as it was read: TGTGCCAGCAGGCGTTCGACGGAGAGGGGCACTGAA. As protein: CASRRSTERGTE. The entire CDR3 is CASRRSTERGTEAFF.

Points on this clone: With the read ending 3 residues before the CDR3 end, the germline J gene is used to fill in that end. The chain couples TRBV10-1 to TRBJ2-1, with 12 bases aligning to TRBD2. CDR3 size: 15 residues. V shed 3 bases, J shed 7 bases, and the junction held 4 bases outside the gene matches. CDR1 and CDR2 (germline): WNHNN, SYGVQD (reference sequence). CDR3 in amino acids: CASSDLAGGWNEQFF. Incomplete CDR3 DNA: TGCGCCAGCAGTGACCTAGCGGGAGGGTGGAATGAG.

The sequenced CDR3 bases are TGCAGTGTCCGGGACAGGGGCTATTCACCG. Residues: CSVRDRGYSP. The whole CDR3 reads CSVRDRGYSPLFF. The J gene is TRBJ2-2, the V gene TRBV20-1; 10 bases are a match to TRBD1. The CDR3 end lies 3 residues beyond the end of the read and is filled in from the germline J gene. The CDR3 length is 13 residues. Germline V gives CDR1 DFQATT, CDR2 SNEGSKA (reference sequence).

As regards this clone: With the read ending 3 residues before the CDR3 end, the germline J gene is used to fill in that end. The V call is TRBV4-1, the J call TRBJ1-2; a possible D gene is TRBD1 (5 bases). V lost 2 bases and J lost 5, with 9 bases in between. Germline V CDR1 and CDR2: MGHRA, YSYEKL. The CDR3 consists of 13 residues. The CDR3 region is CASSQHYRYGYTF. The covered CDR3 bases are TGCGCCAGCAGCCAACACTACAGGTATGGC.

Here the CDR3 reads CASSEVASYGYTF. CDR3 DNA (partial): TGTGCCAGCAGTGAAGTTGCCAGCTATGGC. This chain uses TRBV6-1 with TRBJ1-2; D is unresolved. The read falls 3 residues short of the CDR3 end, and the missing part is taken from the germline J gene. V was shortened by 1 base and J by 4 bases, with 7 bases between the two germline ends. The CDR3 is 13 amino acids. CDR1 is MNHNS, CDR2 SASEGT, per germline.

For this clone: The read terminates 3 residues before the CDR3 end, so the remaining end is supplied by the germline J gene. This sequence joins TRBV7-9 and TRBJ2-1; 8 bases align to TRBD1. The trim removed 2 bases at V and 7 bases at J, leaving 4 bases unmatched. The CDR3 is made up of 14 amino acids. CDR1 and CDR2 from the germline V gene are SEHNR and FQNEAQ (reference sequence). The CDR3 protein is CASSLRQGRNEQFF. CDR3 DNA (partial): TGTGCCAGCAGCTTACGACAGGGGCGAAATGAG.

Comment on this clone: The read gets to within 3 residues of the CDR3 end, and the germline J gene fills in the rest. The chain links TRBV6-1 to TRBJ1-5, with D maybe TRBD1 (5 bases). CDR1 is MNHNS, CDR2 SASEGT, per germline. Trimming stripped 1 base from V and 7 bases from J, with 5 bases between. The CDR3 is made up of 12 amino acids. CDR3 DNA, as far as it was read: TGTGCCAGCAGTGAAGGGGGCCAGCCC. Translation: CASSEGGQP. The complete CDR3 protein is CASSEGGQPQHF.

Comments on this clone: The CDR3 goes on 3 residues after the read ends, and that part is filled in from the germline J gene. The chain couples TRBV5-1 to TRBJ2-1, with TRBD2 identical over 13 bases. The CDR3 has 16 amino acids. Germline CDR1 SGHRS, CDR2 YFSETQ. Germline trimming cut 4 bases from V and 6 bases from J; bases unmatched to any gene: 7. The part of the CDR3 DNA that was read is TGCGCCAGCAGCATCGGGACTAGCGGGACGCCCAATGAG. Amino acid sequence: CASSIGTSGTPNE. The entire CDR3 sequence reads CASSIGTSGTPNEQFF.

As regards this clone: The read finishes 3 residues shy of the CDR3 end, and the germline J gene is used to complete it. The chain combines TRBV18 with TRBJ1-1, with 8 bases matching TRBD1. Germline assignment: CDR1 KGHSH and CDR2 LQKENI. The CDR3 runs to 15 residues. Trimming cost V 3 bases and J 2 bases; bases outside gene matches: 5. The sequenced CDR3 bases are TGTGCCAGCTCACCTGGACAGGGAGATAACACTGAA. Translation gives CASSPGQGDNTE. The whole CDR3 sequence reads CASSPGQGDNTEAFF.

About this clone: The DNA ends 3 residues before the CDR3 does, and the rest of the CDR3 is filled in from the germline J gene. This chain links TRBV18 with TRBJ1-2; TRBD1 might be the D (5 bases). This CDR3 contains 13 residues. V dropped 2 bases and J dropped 7 bases, with 11 bases sitting between them. CDR1 is KGHSH, CDR2 LQKENI, per germline. The chain's CDR3 is CASSPSRDFGYTF. CDR3 DNA, as far as it was read: TGTGCCAGCTCACCATCCCGGGACTTTGGC.

About this clone itself: The read falls 3 residues short of the CDR3 end, and the missing part is taken from the germline J gene. This chain connects TRBV7-8 to TRBJ1-5; 7 bases align to TRBD1. The CDR3 has 14 amino acids. The V and J ends lost 3 bases and 3 bases, in that order; junction bases with no gene match: 2. Germline V gives CDR1 SGHVS, CDR2 FQNEAQ. The CDR3 spells CASSLDRTNQPQHF. CDR3 DNA, as far as it was read: TGTGCCAGCAGCTTGGACAGGACCAATCAGCCC.

Points on this clone: With the read ending 3 residues before the CDR3 end, the germline J gene is used to fill in that end. The chain has TRBV9 and TRBJ2-1, with TRBD1 as a possible D gene (6 bases). V was trimmed by 4 bases and J by 4 bases, leaving 15 bases between them. The CDR3 consists of 15 residues. Germline V gene lookup returns CDR1 SGDLS and CDR2 YYNGEE. CDR3: CASSPPPGDYNEQFF. CDR3 bases read: TGTGCCAGCAGCCCTCCCCCAGGGGATTACAATGAG.

Points on this clone: Sequencing ends 3 residues short of the CDR3 end; the germline J gene provides the rest. J is TRBJ2-5 and V is TRBV14; 7 nucleotides agree with TRBD1. V lost 4 bases to trimming and J lost 0 bases; unmatched junction nucleotides: 11. CDR1 is SGHDN, CDR2 FVKESK, per germline. This CDR3 comprises 17 residues. The part of the CDR3 DNA that was read is TGTGCCAGCAGCCGGAGGCGACAGGGTTGGGACCAAGAGACC. It specifies CASSRRRQGWDQET. The entire CDR3 is CASSRRRQGWDQETQYF.

The CDR3 sequence: CASFSEGLSEQYF. The DNA read from the CDR3 is TGTGCCAGTTTTTCAGAGGGGCTTAGCGAG. The chain combines TRBV6-2 or TRBV6-3 with TRBJ2-7; D is perhaps TRBD1 or TRBD2 (5 bases each). The CDR3 end is not reached by the read, which stops 3 residues before it; the germline J gene fills it in. The germline gives CDR1 MNHEY, CDR2 SVGEGT. The V and J ends lost 9 bases and 6 bases respectively, with 18 bases between them. CDR3 length: 13 residues.

Note on this clone: The sequence runs out 3 residues before the end of the CDR3; the remainder is reconstructed from the germline J gene. The rearrangement uses TRBV18 and TRBJ1-1; 9 bases line up with TRBD1. The germline V gene has CDR1 KGHSH and CDR2 LQKENI. This CDR3 region has 14 residues. CDR3: CASSPETTGGEAFF. The sequenced CDR3 bases are TGTGCCAGCTCACCGGAAACGACAGGGGGGGAA.

Turning to this clone: Read sequence stops 3 residues before the CDR3 end, and the germline J gene provides the missing end. The chain recombines TRBV20-1 with TRBJ2-2; D is possibly TRBD1 (6 bases). The germline CDR1 and CDR2 sequences are DFQATT and SNEGSKA (reference sequence). Trimming pared 0 bases from V and 2 bases from J, leaving 10 bases between. The length of the CDR3 is 15 residues. CDR3 residues: CSARDGRGNTGELFF. CDR3 DNA (partial): TGCAGTGCTAGAGATGGCAGGGGTAACACCGGGGAG.

In the case of this clone: The read terminates 3 residues ahead of where the CDR3 ends, so the germline J gene completes it. The J gene is TRBJ2-5, the V gene TRBV7-8; possibly TRBD2 for D (5 bases). Per the germline V gene, CDR1 is SGHVS and CDR2 is FQNEAQ. Trimming stripped 5 bases from V and 2 bases from J, with 15 bases between. The CDR3 contains 15 residues. CDR3 DNA, as far as it was read: TGTGCCAGCAGCCTAGTCGGGGATGAGCAAGAGACC. It is translated as CASSLVGDEQET. The whole CDR3 is CASSLVGDEQETQYF.

Of note for this clone: The read falls 3 residues short of the CDR3 end, and the missing part is taken from the germline J gene. V is TRBV30 and J is TRBJ2-5; TRBD1 matches at 7 bases. The length of the CDR3 is 17 residues. In germline, CDR1 is GTSNPN, CDR2 SVGIG (reference sequence). V lost 0 bases to trimming and J lost 2 bases; unmatched junction nucleotides: 12. This CDR3 is CAWSVPSPGTAQETQYF. The CDR3 bases that were read are TGTGCCTGGAGTGTCCCTTCCCCCGGGACAGCGCAAGAGACC. Full variable domain (outside the CDR3, taken from reference TRBV30 and TRBJ2-5): SQTIHQWPATLVQPVGSPLSLECTVEGTSNPNLYWYRQAAGRGLQLLFYSVGIGQISSEVPQNLSASRPQDRQFILSSKKLLLSDSGFYLCAWSVPSPGTAQETQYFGPGTRLLVL.